These 16 T cell receptor beta chains were all obtained from the same sample, sequenced in a study of regulatory T cells in long-lasting Graves disease. The time point: persistent/refractory GD, antithyroid drugs over 5 years with positive TRAb. RNA isolated from PBMCs was used to make the TCR library. For TCR beta, libraries came from iRepertoire HTBI primers and Arm-PCR of CDR3 regions. TCRdb ran MiXCR on the multiplex PCR reads and lists one entry per CDR3 protein. Found here are 390,000 or so distinct CDR3 sequences, roughly 24% of them singletons; the top ten hold about 29%. The starting material was peripheral blood mononuclear cells (PBMCs), obtained when the disease was refractory, from a patient treated with antithyroid drugs. These receptors were obtained from a woman aged 40 to 49 with Graves disease.

This chain links TRBV2 with TRBJ1-2; D is perhaps TRBD1 (5 bases). The V end was cut by 4 bases, the J end by 2 bases, with 20 bases between. Germline V gives CDR1 SNHLY, CDR2 FYNNEI. This CDR3 has 17 residues. The CDR3 DNA reads as TGTGCCAGCAGTGGTATGGGGCGGCATAATCTGAACTATGGCTACACCTTC. Its protein product is CASSGMGRHNLNYGYTF.

This clonotype showed up many times. The V gene is TRBV12-3 or TRBV12-4, the J gene TRBJ2-7; D perhaps matches TRBD2 (6 bases). There are 15 residues in the CDR3. The V end was cut by 5 bases, the J end by 1 base, with 15 bases between. The CDR3 region has the DNA TGTGCCAGCAGTGGCCCCTCTCGGGGGTCCTACGAGCAGTACTTC. It encodes CASSGPSRGSYEQYF.

This clonotype was found a few times. CDR3 sequence: CSVGVSFTGELFF. CDR3 in DNA: TGCAGCGTTGGCGTCAGCTTCACCGGGGAGCTGTTTTTT. This chain connects TRBV29-1 to TRBJ2-2; D gene ambiguous. The ends were cut back, 4 bases at V and 4 bases at J, with 10 bases in the middle. This CDR3 region has 13 residues. Germline V gene sequence: CDR1 SQVTM, CDR2 ANQGSEA.

This clonotype was counted many times. The gene calls are TRBV6-1 and TRBJ1-1; 10 bases are a match to TRBD1. CDR3 size: 16 residues. Germline V gene lookup returns CDR1 MNHNS and CDR2 SASEGT. V lost 6 bases and J lost 4; bases outside the gene matches: 11. CDR3 loop: CASSRYPGQGSTEAFF. CDR3 sequence (DNA): TGTGCCAGCAGCCGCTATCCGGGACAGGGGAGCACTGAAGCTTTCTTT.

This clonotype was seen repeatedly, ten times or more. V gene TRBV28 combines with J gene TRBJ2-5; 10 bases fit TRBD2. The J call is doubtful: the DNA matches TRBJ2-4 better. CDR3 length equals 16 residues. The germline V gene has CDR1 MDHEN and CDR2 SYDVKM. Written as DNA, the CDR3 is TGTGCCAGCAGTTTGTGGCTAGCGGGAGTCAAGGACATTCAGTACTTC. This translates into CASSLWLAGVKDIQYF.

This clonotype was seen many times. This rearrangement joins TRBV11-2 to TRBJ2-7, with TRBD2 matching over 7 bases. The CDR3 is made up of 13 amino acids. Per the germline V gene, CDR1 is SGHAT and CDR2 is FQNNGV. V lost 3 bases and J lost 6; bases outside the gene matches: 5. Here the CDR3 DNA reads TGTGCCAGCAGCTTTTACGAGCGGGGCGAGCAGTACTTC. Translated, it gives CASSFYERGEQYF.

Only a few counts were recorded for this clonotype. The chain uses TRBV2 and TRBJ1-2; weak D call: TRBD1 (5 bases). This CDR3 region has 15 residues. From germline, CDR1 is SNHLY and CDR2 FYNNEI. V lost 6 bases, J lost 8 bases, and 22 bases lay in between. CDR3 amino acids: CASSQAGQLPSGYTF. Written as DNA, the CDR3 is TGTGCCAGCAGCCAAGCCGGACAACTACCTTCGGGCTACACCTTC.

The V call is TRBV20-1, the J call TRBJ2-1; 9 positions agree with TRBD2. The CDR3 extends over 13 amino acids. V dropped 3 bases and J dropped 10; count of bases not matched to a gene: 7. CDR1 and CDR2 from the germline V gene are DFQATT and SNEGSKA (reference sequence). CDR3 in amino acids: CSASLAGVREQFF. CDR3 DNA: TGCAGTGCTAGTTTAGCGGGAGTACGGGAGCAGTTCTTC.

This chain links TRBV5-1 with TRBJ2-7; D unclear. Trimming pared 4 bases from V and 2 bases from J, leaving 13 bases between. Germline-derived CDR1 and CDR2 are SGHRS and YFSETQ. The CDR3 is made up of 14 amino acids. DNA for the CDR3: TGCGCCAGCAGCATCAGGACCTTTACCTACGAGCAGTACTTC. Protein: CASSIRTFTYEQYF.

The chain is built from TRBV3-1 and TRBJ1-1; no reliable D call. This CDR3 comprises 17 residues. The germline V gene encodes CDR1 LGHDT and CDR2 YNNKEL (reference sequence). With 3 bases removed from V and 1 base from J, the gap between germline ends came to 18 bases. The DNA of the CDR3 is TGTGCCAGCAGCCAGGGGAACGACATGACTGAGAACACTGAAGCTTTCTTT. Translation: CASSQGNDMTENTEAFF. The full variable domain, in which reference TRBV3-1 and TRBJ1-1 provide the parts outside the CDR3, is DTAVSQTPKYLVTQMGNDKSIKCEQNLGHDTMYWYKQDSKKFLKIMFSYNNKELIINETVPNRFSPKSPDKAHLNLHINSLELGDSAVYFCASSQGNDMTENTEAFFGQGTRLTVV.

In this sample, this clonotype turned up many times. The V gene is TRBV6-5, the J gene TRBJ1-5; D possibly corresponds to TRBD1 (5 bases). Deletions cut 2 bases from V and 1 base from J, with 12 bases between. The CDR3 is 16 amino acids. Germline-derived CDR1 and CDR2 are MNHEY and SVGAGI. CDR3 DNA: TGTGCCAGCAGTTACGTGACAGTCGGGAGCAATCAGCCCCAGCATTTT. It encodes CASSYVTVGSNQPQHF.

This sequence joins TRBV3-1 and TRBJ2-6, with D possibly TRBD1 on 6 matching bases. The ends were cut back, 5 bases at V and 0 bases at J, with 11 bases in the middle. Germline V gene sequence: CDR1 LGHDT, CDR2 YNNKEL (reference sequence). The CDR3 spans 16 residues. The CDR3 DNA reads as TGTGCCAGCAGCGACAGGCTTAGCTCTGGGGCCAACGTCCTGACTTTC. Protein product: CASSDRLSSGANVLTF.

Turning to this clonotype: A far larger clone is one nucleotide away, so this likely arose from a read error. The chain combines TRBV18 with TRBJ2-5; D tentatively fits TRBD1 or TRBD2 (5 bases each). The CDR3 is made up of 16 amino acids. CDR1 is KGHSH, CDR2 LQKENI, per germline. The CDR3 nucleotides read TGTGCCAGCAGCACTTCAGGGAAAGGGGACCAAGAGGCCCAGTACTTC. Protein sequence: CASSTSGKGDQEAQYF.

This clonotype showed up just a few times. V gene TRBV19 combines with J gene TRBJ1-5, with 9 bases identical to TRBD1. The CDR3 length is 15 residues. The germline V gene encodes CDR1 LNHDA and CDR2 SQIVND (reference sequence). With V trimmed by 5 bases and J by 4 bases, 6 bases remained unmatched. CDR3 bases: TGTGCCAGTAGTGAAGGGACAGGGAGGAATCAGCCCCAGCATTTT. Amino acid sequence: CASSEGTGRNQPQHF.

This clonotype has a single count. Germline is not matched at one junction end, which may reflect a read error. The chain carries TRBV28 and TRBJ1-1; 8 nucleotides line up with TRBD1. Germline lookup yields CDR1 MDHEN and CDR2 SYDVKM. This CDR3 has 14 amino acids. Here the CDR3 DNA reads TGTGCCAGCAGCCTTCGACAGGGGAACACTGAAGCTTCCTTT. This encodes CASSLRQGNTEASF.

There are many counts of this clonotype. The rearrangement uses TRBV27 and TRBJ1-2, with 8 positions matching TRBD1. Germline CDR1 is MNHEY and CDR2 is SMNVEV (reference sequence). V shed 4 bases, J shed 0 bases, and the junction held 4 bases outside the gene matches. This CDR3 has 15 amino acids. DNA for the CDR3: TGTGCCAGCAGTTCCTGGACAGGGTCTAACTATGGCTACACCTTC. As protein: CASSSWTGSNYGYTF.